The rows below give T cell receptor beta chains drawn from one sample of a study of T cell repertoires in cytomegalovirus infection. The antigens of these receptors remain unknown. One entry per CDR3 protein results from TCRdb running MiXCR on the reads. The sample shows 60,000 to 75,000 distinct CDR3 sequences, more than 20% of them seen only once. Specimen: PBMCs, sequenced either directly or after in vitro stimulation (not recorded which). The receptors shown here come from a human donor in good health (CMV status not recorded). Some clones in this sample may be carry-over from other donors' samples. CDR3s include the opening cysteine and the closing phenylalanine or tryptophan. Each record gives: clone size, D gene, J gene, V gene, CDR3 DNA, CDR3 protein. The D gene is left open where the match is weak. Rows may omit the clone size; those that give it use once, few, many or a size class.

clone_size: many; d_call: .; j_call: TRBJ2-3; v_call: TRBV7-8; cdr3_nt: TGTGCCAGCAGTAAATTTCAGAGGTCTAACACAGATACGCAGTATTTT; cdr3_aa: CASSKFQRSNTDTQYF
clone_size: few; d_call: TRBD2; j_call: TRBJ2-2; v_call: TRBV4-3; cdr3_nt: TGCGCCAGCAGCCAAACGCGGGAGGAATGGACCGGGGAGCTGTTTTTT; cdr3_aa: CASSQTREEWTGELFF
clone_size: .; d_call: .; j_call: TRBJ1-1; v_call: TRBV5-1; cdr3_nt: TGCGCCAGCAGCTTGGTTAGGGGTTTGGGCGGACTTATGAACACTGAAGCTTTCTTT; cdr3_aa: CASSLVRGLGGLMNTEAFF
clone_size: .; d_call: .; j_call: TRBJ1-1; v_call: TRBV6-5; cdr3_nt: TGTGCCAGCGGGTCCTTAGGGGGGGGCACTGAAGCTTTCTTT; cdr3_aa: CASGSLGGGTEAFF
clone_size: .; d_call: .; j_call: TRBJ2-4; v_call: TRBV5-4; cdr3_nt: TGTGCCAGCAGCTTGCCCGGGACAATGAACATTCAGTACTTC; cdr3_aa: CASSLPGTMNIQYF
clone_size: .; d_call: TRBD2; j_call: TRBJ2-3; v_call: TRBV20-1; cdr3_nt: TGCAGTGCTACCGGACTAGCGGGATCAACAGTAGATACGCAGTATTTT; cdr3_aa: CSATGLAGSTVDTQYF
clone_size: .; d_call: TRBD2; j_call: TRBJ2-2; v_call: TRBV18; cdr3_nt: TGTGCCAGCTCACCCCCCGCTAGCGGCAACACCGGGGAGCTGTTTTTT; cdr3_aa: CASSPPASGNTGELFF
clone_size: .; d_call: .; j_call: TRBJ1-6; v_call: TRBV9; cdr3_nt: TGTGCCAGCAGCGTTGACGTCGTAAATTCACCCCTCCACTTT; cdr3_aa: CASSVDVVNSPLHF
clone_size: many; d_call: .; j_call: TRBJ1-1; v_call: TRBV7-9; cdr3_nt: TGTGCCAGCAGCTTAGAGGCGGGGAACACTGAAGCTTTCTTT; cdr3_aa: CASSLEAGNTEAFF
clone_size: .; d_call: TRBD1; j_call: TRBJ1-2; v_call: TRBV6-6; cdr3_nt: TGTGCCAGCACCGGGACAGGGGTTTGGAACTATGGCTACACCTTC; cdr3_aa: CASTGTGVWNYGYTF
clone_size: .; d_call: .; j_call: TRBJ1-1; v_call: TRBV9; cdr3_nt: TGTGCCAGCAGCGTAGTTCCGGGAAACACTGAAGCTTTCTTT; cdr3_aa: CASSVVPGNTEAFF
clone_size: .; d_call: .; j_call: TRBJ2-1; v_call: TRBV7-2; cdr3_nt: TGTGCCAGCAGCTTAGGAGTCGGGCTGGGGGAGCAGTTCTTC; cdr3_aa: CASSLGVGLGEQFF
clone_size: few; d_call: .; j_call: TRBJ1-2; v_call: TRBV5-1; cdr3_nt: TGCGCCAGCAGCTTGATTGGAGGGGAGGGAGGCTACACCTTC; cdr3_aa: CASSLIGGEGGYTF
clone_size: few; d_call: .; j_call: TRBJ1-1; v_call: TRBV6-5; cdr3_nt: TGTGCCAGCAGTCACAGGGCTGAAGCTTTCTTT; cdr3_aa: CASSHRAEAFF
clone_size: many; d_call: TRBD1; j_call: TRBJ2-5; v_call: TRBV4-2; cdr3_nt: TGTGCCAGCAGCCAAGTAGGGGGCCAGCAAGAGACCCAGTACTTC; cdr3_aa: CASSQVGGQQETQYF
clone_size: .; d_call: .; j_call: TRBJ2-3; v_call: TRBV4-3; cdr3_nt: TGCGCCAGCAGCCAAGATCGTCCGGGGACGCCTCCCACAGATACGCAGTATTTT; cdr3_aa: CASSQDRPGTPPTDTQYF
clone_size: .; d_call: .; j_call: TRBJ1-5; v_call: TRBV19; cdr3_nt: TGTGCCAGTAGTTTTTTAAATCAGCCCCAGCATTTT; cdr3_aa: CASSFLNQPQHF
clone_size: few; d_call: TRBD2; j_call: TRBJ2-7; v_call: TRBV20-1; cdr3_nt: TGCAGTGCTGAAGGACTAGCGGGACGCGAGCAGTACTTC; cdr3_aa: CSAEGLAGREQYF
clone_size: few; d_call: .; j_call: TRBJ2-7; v_call: TRBV6-1; cdr3_nt: TGTGCCAGCAGTCCGTTAGCCTACGAGCAGTACTTC; cdr3_aa: CASSPLAYEQYF
clone_size: .; d_call: .; j_call: TRBJ1-6; v_call: TRBV28; cdr3_nt: TGTGCCAGCAGTGAAGTAGGGAGCTCCTATAATTCACCCCTCCACTTT; cdr3_aa: CASSEVGSSYNSPLHF
clone_size: .; d_call: TRBD1; j_call: TRBJ1-2; v_call: TRBV29-1; cdr3_nt: TGCAGCGTTTCAAGGGGGACAGGGGTCTATGGCTACACCTTC; cdr3_aa: CSVSRGTGVYGYTF
clone_size: few; d_call: .; j_call: TRBJ1-1; v_call: TRBV28; cdr3_nt: TGTGCCAGCAGTTTACTCCTGGGCAGGCCCACTGAAGCTTTCTTT; cdr3_aa: CASSLLLGRPTEAFF
clone_size: few; d_call: .; j_call: TRBJ2-7; v_call: TRBV14; cdr3_nt: TGTGCCAGCAGCCAAAGGGTCCACGAGCAGTACTTC; cdr3_aa: CASSQRVHEQYF
clone_size: .; d_call: .; j_call: TRBJ2-5; v_call: TRBV4-1; cdr3_nt: TGCGCCAGCAGCCAAGAGGGCCTCATTCAAGAGACCCAGTACTTC; cdr3_aa: CASSQEGLIQETQYF
clone_size: .; d_call: .; j_call: TRBJ2-7; v_call: TRBV19; cdr3_nt: TGTGCCAGTAGACGAGGATATGGGGAACTCGAGCAGTACTTC; cdr3_aa: CASRRGYGELEQYF
clone_size: .; d_call: .; j_call: TRBJ2-1; v_call: TRBV9; cdr3_nt: TGTGCCAGCAGCGTAGGCGCTAGCAGATCCAATGAGCAGTTCTTC; cdr3_aa: CASSVGASRSNEQFF
clone_size: .; d_call: TRBD2; j_call: TRBJ2-3; v_call: TRBV24-1; cdr3_nt: TGTGCCACCAGTGATCTCCCGACTAGCGGGACTGCGGATACGCAGTATTTT; cdr3_aa: CATSDLPTSGTADTQYF
clone_size: .; d_call: .; j_call: TRBJ2-1; v_call: TRBV4-1; cdr3_nt: TGCGCCAGCACCTCCATCCGGGGGTACAATGAGCAGTTCTTC; cdr3_aa: CASTSIRGYNEQFF
clone_size: .; d_call: TRBD1; j_call: TRBJ1-5; v_call: TRBV29-1; cdr3_nt: TGCAGCGTGCAGACAGGGGTAGATCAGCCCCAGCATTTT; cdr3_aa: CSVQTGVDQPQHF
clone_size: many; d_call: .; j_call: TRBJ2-7; v_call: TRBV7-2; cdr3_nt: TGTGCCAGCAGCTTAGCCGCAGCGACCGGTTACGAGCAGTACTTC; cdr3_aa: CASSLAAATGYEQYF
clone_size: many; d_call: .; j_call: TRBJ1-2; v_call: TRBV7-2; cdr3_nt: TGTGCCAGCAGCCCTCCGGGGCGGAACTATGGCTACACCTTC; cdr3_aa: CASSPPGRNYGYTF
clone_size: few; d_call: .; j_call: TRBJ1-5; v_call: TRBV15; cdr3_nt: TGTGCCACCAGTTACGGACGGGGGCATAGCAATCAGCCCCAGCATTTT; cdr3_aa: CATSYGRGHSNQPQHF
clone_size: .; d_call: TRBD1; j_call: TRBJ1-2; v_call: TRBV28; cdr3_nt: TGTGCCAGCAGTGGACCGGGACAGGGGGGTGGCTACACCTTC; cdr3_aa: CASSGPGQGGGYTF
clone_size: many; d_call: TRBD1; j_call: TRBJ1-2; v_call: TRBV2; cdr3_nt: TGTGCCAGCATTCGGGACAGGACACCTGATGGCTACACCTTC; cdr3_aa: CASIRDRTPDGYTF
clone_size: few; d_call: TRBD2; j_call: TRBJ2-2; v_call: TRBV5-4; cdr3_nt: TGTGCCAGCAGCTTGCTAGCGGGAGAAGTCGGGGAGCTGTTTTTT; cdr3_aa: CASSLLAGEVGELFF
clone_size: .; d_call: .; j_call: TRBJ1-5; v_call: TRBV28; cdr3_nt: TGTGCCAGCAGTTTGTATCAGGGGCATCAGCCCCAGCATTTT; cdr3_aa: CASSLYQGHQPQHF
clone_size: many; d_call: TRBD1; j_call: TRBJ1-5; v_call: TRBV7-2; cdr3_nt: TGTGCCAGCAGCTTAGGGGACAGAGAGAATCAGCCCCAGCATTTT; cdr3_aa: CASSLGDRENQPQHF
clone_size: few; d_call: .; j_call: TRBJ2-5; v_call: TRBV7-2; cdr3_nt: TGTGCCAGCAGCTTACTAGTACAAGAGACCCAGTACTTC; cdr3_aa: CASSLLVQETQYF
clone_size: .; d_call: .; j_call: TRBJ2-1; v_call: TRBV7-6; cdr3_nt: TGTGCCAGCAGCCAATTCCCGTCCTACAATGAGCAGTTCTTC; cdr3_aa: CASSQFPSYNEQFF
clone_size: .; d_call: TRBD2; j_call: TRBJ2-1; v_call: TRBV6-2/TRBV6-3; cdr3_nt: TGTGCCAGCAGTTCAGGGACTAGCGGGACGTCCTACAATGAGCAGTTCTTC; cdr3_aa: CASSSGTSGTSYNEQFF
clone_size: many; d_call: TRBD1; j_call: TRBJ2-7; v_call: TRBV7-9; cdr3_nt: TGTGCCAGCAGCTTGGGGACAGTCTTCGACGAGCAGTACTTC; cdr3_aa: CASSLGTVFDEQYF
clone_size: .; d_call: TRBD2; j_call: TRBJ2-3; v_call: TRBV5-1; cdr3_nt: TGCGCCAGCAGCAGCGGGAGAATAGATACGCAGTATTTT; cdr3_aa: CASSSGRIDTQYF
clone_size: .; d_call: .; j_call: TRBJ2-7; v_call: TRBV5-1; cdr3_nt: TGCGCCAGCAGCCCCTCCGGCTACGAGCAGTACTTC; cdr3_aa: CASSPSGYEQYF
clone_size: few; d_call: TRBD1; j_call: TRBJ2-1; v_call: TRBV12-3/TRBV12-4; cdr3_nt: TGTGCCAGCAGTTTGGGACAGGAAAACAATGAGCAGTTCTTC; cdr3_aa: CASSLGQENNEQFF
clone_size: many; d_call: .; j_call: TRBJ2-5; v_call: TRBV7-6; cdr3_nt: TGTGCCAGCAGCTTATCCCCCCCCAGGGGAGGAGAGACCCAGTACTTC; cdr3_aa: CASSLSPPRGGETQYF